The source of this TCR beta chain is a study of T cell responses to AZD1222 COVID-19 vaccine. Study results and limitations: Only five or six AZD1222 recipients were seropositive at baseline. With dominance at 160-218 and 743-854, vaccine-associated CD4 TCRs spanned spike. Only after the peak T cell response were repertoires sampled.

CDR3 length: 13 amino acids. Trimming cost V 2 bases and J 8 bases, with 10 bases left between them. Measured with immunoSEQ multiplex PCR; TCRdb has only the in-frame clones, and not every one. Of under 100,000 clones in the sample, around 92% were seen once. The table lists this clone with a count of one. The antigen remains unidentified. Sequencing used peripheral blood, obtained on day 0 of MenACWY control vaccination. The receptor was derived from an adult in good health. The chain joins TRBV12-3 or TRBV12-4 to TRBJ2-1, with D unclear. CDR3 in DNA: TGTGCCAGCAGTTTAATCATTGGGGATGAGCAGTTCTTC. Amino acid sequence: CASSLIIGDEQFF.